Listed below are T cell receptor beta chains from one sample, sequenced in a study of blood T cell repertoires in COVID-19. Here immunoSEQ multiplex PCR was the method, and the copy in TCRdb shows in-frame clones only, minus some. The table lists over 90,000 clones, nearly 90% of them singletons. Sequencing input: peripheral blood. These receptors came from a man aged 45-60 years with active COVID-19. CDR3s include the opening cysteine and the closing phenylalanine or tryptophan. D genes are given only for firm matches. The size entry is marked missing in some rows and otherwise reads once, few, many or a size class.

J gene,CDR3 length,V gene,D gene,clone size,CDR3 protein,CDR3 DNA
TRBJ2-7,13,TRBV3-1/TRBV3-2,NA,once,CASSQGHTDEQYF,TGTGCCAGCAGCCAAGGACACACAGACGAGCAGTACTTC
TRBJ2-3,17,TRBV5-4,NA,once,CASSRPTSGSRTDTQYF,TGTGCCAGCAGCCGGCCCACTTCGGGGAGCCGCACAGATACGCAGTATTTT
TRBJ1-4,13,TRBV6-4,NA,NA,CACSGGRDEKLFF,TGTGCCTGCTCGGGGGGCCGGGATGAAAAACTGTTTTTT
TRBJ1-2,13,TRBV12-3/TRBV12-4,NA,NA,CASSSALGGGYTF,TGTGCCAGCAGTTCGGCTTTGGGGGGTGGCTACACCTTC
TRBJ1-1,12,TRBV29-1,TRBD1,NA,CSVQGVLTEAFF,TGCAGCGTTCAGGGGGTACTAACTGAAGCTTTCTTT
TRBJ1-2,12,TRBV29-1,TRBD1,once,CSVRTGYMRYTF,TGCAGCGTCAGGACAGGGTATATGCGCTACACCTTC
TRBJ2-3,12,TRBV7-9,NA,NA,CASSKSTDTQYF,TGTGCCAGCAGTAAAAGCACAGATACGCAGTATTTT
TRBJ2-7,14,TRBV19,TRBD1,once,CASSTGTGVLEQYF,TGTGCCAGTAGTACCGGGACAGGGGTCCTCGAGCAGTACTTC
TRBJ1-1,17,TRBV6-2/TRBV6-3,NA,NA,CASSYSRGRPGDTEAFF,TGTGCCAGCAGTTACTCCCGGGGGAGGCCGGGAGACACTGAAGCTTTCTTT
TRBJ2-7,16,TRBV11-2,TRBD1,NA,CASRPTPGQGPYEQYF,TGTGCCAGCAGACCTACGCCGGGACAGGGCCCCTACGAGCAGTACTTC
TRBJ1-1,13,TRBV29-1,TRBD1,NA,CSGKGQLNTEAFF,TGCAGCGGGAAGGGACAGCTGAACACTGAAGCTTTCTTT
TRBJ1-4,13,TRBV19,NA,NA,CASADRTNEKLFF,TGTGCCAGTGCGGATAGAACTAATGAAAAACTGTTTTTT
TRBJ2-7,17,TRBV25-1,TRBD2,NA,CASTPMTRTSGGEEQYF,TGTGCCAGCACCCCAATGACCCGGACTAGCGGGGGGGAGGAGCAGTACTTC
TRBJ2-7,15,TRBV5-4,TRBD1,NA,CASSGPGQGLYEQYF,TGTGCCAGCAGCGGACCGGGACAGGGCCTCTACGAGCAGTACTTC
TRBJ1-5,13,TRBV30,TRBD1,NA,CAWSETGSQPQHF,TGTGCCTGGAGCGAGACAGGGAGTCAGCCCCAGCATTTT
TRBJ2-3,13,TRBV9,NA,NA,CASSPRGLDTQYF,TGTGCCAGCAGCCCCAGAGGACTGGATACGCAGTATTTT
TRBJ1-3,16,TRBV4-3,TRBD1,NA,CASSQAAGGSGNTIYF,TGCGCCAGCAGCCAAGCAGCAGGGGGGTCTGGAAACACCATATATTTT
TRBJ2-1,17,TRBV7-8,TRBD2,NA,CASSLMTSGLSYNEQFF,TGTGCCAGCAGCTTAATGACTAGCGGGCTCTCCTACAATGAGCAGTTCTTC
TRBJ2-7,15,TRBV7-2,TRBD1,NA,CASSFPGQTTSLQYF,TGTGCCAGCAGTTTTCCGGGACAGACTACGAGCTTGCAGTACTTC
TRBJ1-2,14,TRBV5-1,TRBD1,NA,CASSPGTGSHGYTF,TGCGCCAGCAGCCCAGGGACAGGGAGTCATGGCTACACCTTC
TRBJ1-5,14,TRBV18,NA,NA,CASSPGGVGQPQHF,TGTGCCAGCTCCCCTGGAGGGGTAGGTCAGCCCCAGCATTTT
TRBJ1-2,14,TRBV27,NA,NA,CASSPTGKNYGYTF,TGTGCCAGCAGTCCGACCGGGAAGAACTATGGCTACACCTTC
TRBJ1-2,14,TRBV28,TRBD1,NA,CASSRVTTGAGYTF,TGTGCCAGCAGCCGGGTAACCACAGGGGCTGGTTACACCTTC
TRBJ2-7,12,TRBV12-3/TRBV12-4,NA,NA,CASSPDSYEQYF,TGTGCCAGCAGTCCGGACAGCTACGAGCAGTACTTC
TRBJ2-1,15,TRBV6-5,NA,NA,CASSQLRPSYNEQFF,TGTGCCAGCAGCCAATTGAGGCCCTCCTACAATGAGCAGTTCTTC
TRBJ2-1,16,TRBV6-5,TRBD2,NA,CASSSAGTSTFDEQFF,TGTGCCAGCAGTTCAGCCGGGACTAGCACCTTCGATGAGCAGTTCTTC
TRBJ2-7,13,TRBV11-2,NA,NA,CASSLGQNYEQYF,TGTGCCAGCAGCTTAGGACAGAACTACGAGCAGTACTTC
TRBJ1-3,15,TRBV6-5,TRBD1,NA,CASSYGTASGNTIYF,TGTGCCAGCAGTTACGGGACAGCCTCTGGAAACACCATATATTTT
TRBJ1-5,15,TRBV4-1,TRBD1,NA,CASSQEGTGNQPQHF,TGCGCCAGCAGCCAAGAGGGGACAGGGAATCAGCCCCAGCATTTT
TRBJ2-3,17,TRBV7-9,NA,once,CASSLNRQAFYTDTQYF,TGTGCCAGCAGCTTAAATCGGCAGGCCTTTTACACAGATACGCAGTATTTT
TRBJ2-1,16,TRBV10-3,TRBD2,few,CAISAGTSGVYNEQFF,TGTGCCATCAGCGCCGGGACTAGCGGGGTGTACAATGAGCAGTTCTTC
TRBJ2-1,14,TRBV29-1,NA,few,CSATGASSYNEQFF,TGCAGCGCAACTGGAGCCAGCTCCTACAATGAGCAGTTCTTC
TRBJ1-1,15,TRBV27,NA,NA,CASSFQGMARTEAFF,TGTGCCAGCAGTTTTCAGGGTATGGCGAGGACTGAAGCTTTCTTT
TRBJ1-5,15,TRBV15,NA,NA,CATSISGGLHQPQHF,TGTGCCACCAGCATCTCCGGGGGGCTGCATCAGCCCCAGCATTTT
TRBJ2-5,15,TRBV25-1,NA,NA,CASSEYRGIQETQYF,TGTGCCAGCAGTGAATATCGAGGAATCCAAGAGACCCAGTACTTC
TRBJ1-1,11,TRBV10-3,NA,NA,CAISASSEAFF,TGTGCCATCAGTGCTTCCAGTGAAGCTTTCTTT
TRBJ1-1,14,TRBV19,NA,NA,CASSISGPNTEAFF,TGTGCCAGTAGTATTAGCGGGCCGAACACTGAAGCTTTCTTT
TRBJ1-5,12,TRBV3-1/TRBV3-2,NA,NA,CASSQSDQPQHF,TGTGCCAGCAGCCAATCTGATCAGCCCCAGCATTTT